Listed here is a single T cell receptor beta chain. These data originate in a study of breast tumors, draining lymph nodes, adjacent tissues. TCRdb re-called the multiplex PCR reads through MiXCR, storing one row per CDR3 protein. The sample shows 15,000 or so distinct CDR3 sequences, just under 45% of them seen only once. The germline V gene has CDR1 MNHNY and CDR2 SVGAGI (reference sequence). This CDR3 contains 13 residues. The V segment lost 6 bases and the J segment 4 bases; nucleotides outside the gene matches: 6. The V gene is TRBV6-6, the J gene TRBJ2-7; TRBD1 matches at 7 bases. The clonotype was recovered from a female donor with breast cancer. Some clones in this sample may be carry-over from other donors' samples. The specimen was tumor-adjacent breast tissue. The CDR3 spells CASSRSTGYEQYF. CDR3 DNA: TGTGCCAGCAGCCGATCGACAGGGTACGAGCAGTACTTC.